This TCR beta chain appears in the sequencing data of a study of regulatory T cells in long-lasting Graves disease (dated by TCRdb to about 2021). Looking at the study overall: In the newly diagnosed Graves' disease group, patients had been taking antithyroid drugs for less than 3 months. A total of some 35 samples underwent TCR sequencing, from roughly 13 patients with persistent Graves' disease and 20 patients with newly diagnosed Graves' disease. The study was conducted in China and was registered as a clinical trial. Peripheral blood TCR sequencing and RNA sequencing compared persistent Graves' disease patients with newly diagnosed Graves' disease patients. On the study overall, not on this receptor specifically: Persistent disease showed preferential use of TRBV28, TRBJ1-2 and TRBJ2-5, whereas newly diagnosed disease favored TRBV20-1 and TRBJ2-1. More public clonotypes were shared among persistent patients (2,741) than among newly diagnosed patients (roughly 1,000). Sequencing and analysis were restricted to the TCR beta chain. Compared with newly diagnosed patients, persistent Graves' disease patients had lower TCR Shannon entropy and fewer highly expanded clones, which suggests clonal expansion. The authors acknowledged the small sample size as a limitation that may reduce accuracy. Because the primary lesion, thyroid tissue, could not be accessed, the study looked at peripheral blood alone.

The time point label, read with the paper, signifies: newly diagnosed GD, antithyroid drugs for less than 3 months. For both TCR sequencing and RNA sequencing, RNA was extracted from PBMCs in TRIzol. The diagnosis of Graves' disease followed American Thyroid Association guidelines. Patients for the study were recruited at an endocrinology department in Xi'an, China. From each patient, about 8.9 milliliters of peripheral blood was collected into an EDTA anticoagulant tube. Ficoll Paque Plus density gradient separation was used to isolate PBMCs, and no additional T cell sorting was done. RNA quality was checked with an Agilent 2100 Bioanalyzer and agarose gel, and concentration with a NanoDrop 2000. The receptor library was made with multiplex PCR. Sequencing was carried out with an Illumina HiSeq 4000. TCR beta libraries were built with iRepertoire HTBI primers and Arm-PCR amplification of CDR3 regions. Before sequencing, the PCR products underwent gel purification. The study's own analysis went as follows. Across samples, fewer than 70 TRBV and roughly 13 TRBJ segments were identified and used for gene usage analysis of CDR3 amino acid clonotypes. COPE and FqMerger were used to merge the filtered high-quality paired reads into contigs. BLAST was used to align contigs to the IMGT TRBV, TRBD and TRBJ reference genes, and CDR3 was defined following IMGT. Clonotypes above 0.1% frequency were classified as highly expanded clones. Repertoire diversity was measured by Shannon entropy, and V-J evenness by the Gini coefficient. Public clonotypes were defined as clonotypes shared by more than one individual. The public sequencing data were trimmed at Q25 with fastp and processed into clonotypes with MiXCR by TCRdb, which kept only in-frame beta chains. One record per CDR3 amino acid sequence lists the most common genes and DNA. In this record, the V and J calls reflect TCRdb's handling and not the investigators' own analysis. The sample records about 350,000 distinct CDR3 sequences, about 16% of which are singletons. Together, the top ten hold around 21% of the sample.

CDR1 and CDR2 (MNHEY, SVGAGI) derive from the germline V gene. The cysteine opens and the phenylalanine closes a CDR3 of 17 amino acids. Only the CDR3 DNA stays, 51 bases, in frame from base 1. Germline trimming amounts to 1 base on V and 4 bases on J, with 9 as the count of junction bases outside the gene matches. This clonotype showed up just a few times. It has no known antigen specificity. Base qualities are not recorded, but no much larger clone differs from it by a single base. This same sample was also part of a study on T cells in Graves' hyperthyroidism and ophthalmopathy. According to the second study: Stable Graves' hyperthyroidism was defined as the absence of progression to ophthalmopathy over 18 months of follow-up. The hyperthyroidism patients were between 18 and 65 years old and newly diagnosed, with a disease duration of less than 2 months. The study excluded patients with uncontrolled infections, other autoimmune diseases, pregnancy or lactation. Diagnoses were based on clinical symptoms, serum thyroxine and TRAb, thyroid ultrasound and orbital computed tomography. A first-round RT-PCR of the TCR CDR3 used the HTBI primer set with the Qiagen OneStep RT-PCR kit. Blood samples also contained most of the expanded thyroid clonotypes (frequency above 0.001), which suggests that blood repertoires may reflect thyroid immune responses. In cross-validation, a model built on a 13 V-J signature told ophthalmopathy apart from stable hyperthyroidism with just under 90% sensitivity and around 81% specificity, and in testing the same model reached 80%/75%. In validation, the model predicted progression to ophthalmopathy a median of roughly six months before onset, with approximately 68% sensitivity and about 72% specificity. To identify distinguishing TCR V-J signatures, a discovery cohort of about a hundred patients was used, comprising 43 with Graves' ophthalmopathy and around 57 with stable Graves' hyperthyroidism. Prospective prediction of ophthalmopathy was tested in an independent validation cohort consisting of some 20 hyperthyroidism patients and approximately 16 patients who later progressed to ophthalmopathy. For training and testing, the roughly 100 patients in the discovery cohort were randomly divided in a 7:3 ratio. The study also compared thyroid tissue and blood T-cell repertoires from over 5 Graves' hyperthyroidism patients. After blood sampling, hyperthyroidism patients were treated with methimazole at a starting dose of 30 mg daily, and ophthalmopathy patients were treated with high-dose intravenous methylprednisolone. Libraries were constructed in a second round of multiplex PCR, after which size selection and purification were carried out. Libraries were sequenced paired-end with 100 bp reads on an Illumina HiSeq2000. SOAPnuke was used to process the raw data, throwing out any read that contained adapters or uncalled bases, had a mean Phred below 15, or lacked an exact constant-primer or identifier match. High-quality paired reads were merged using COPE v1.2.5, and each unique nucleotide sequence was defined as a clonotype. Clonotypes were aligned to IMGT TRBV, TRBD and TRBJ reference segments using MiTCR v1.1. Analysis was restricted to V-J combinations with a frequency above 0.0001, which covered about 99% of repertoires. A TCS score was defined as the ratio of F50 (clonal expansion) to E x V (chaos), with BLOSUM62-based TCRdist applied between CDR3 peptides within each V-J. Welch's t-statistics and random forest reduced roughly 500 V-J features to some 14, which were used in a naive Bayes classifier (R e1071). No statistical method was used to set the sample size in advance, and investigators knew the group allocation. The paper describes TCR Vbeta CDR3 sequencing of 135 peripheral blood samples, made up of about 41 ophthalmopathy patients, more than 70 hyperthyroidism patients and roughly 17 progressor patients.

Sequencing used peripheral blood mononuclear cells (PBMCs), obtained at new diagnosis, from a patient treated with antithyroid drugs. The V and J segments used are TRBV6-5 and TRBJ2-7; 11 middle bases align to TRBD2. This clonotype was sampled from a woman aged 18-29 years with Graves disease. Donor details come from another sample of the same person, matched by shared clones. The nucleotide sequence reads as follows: TGTGCCAGCAGTTACTTGGGACTAGCGGAAACCCAGTACGAGCAGTACTTC. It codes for CASSYLGLAETQYEQYF.